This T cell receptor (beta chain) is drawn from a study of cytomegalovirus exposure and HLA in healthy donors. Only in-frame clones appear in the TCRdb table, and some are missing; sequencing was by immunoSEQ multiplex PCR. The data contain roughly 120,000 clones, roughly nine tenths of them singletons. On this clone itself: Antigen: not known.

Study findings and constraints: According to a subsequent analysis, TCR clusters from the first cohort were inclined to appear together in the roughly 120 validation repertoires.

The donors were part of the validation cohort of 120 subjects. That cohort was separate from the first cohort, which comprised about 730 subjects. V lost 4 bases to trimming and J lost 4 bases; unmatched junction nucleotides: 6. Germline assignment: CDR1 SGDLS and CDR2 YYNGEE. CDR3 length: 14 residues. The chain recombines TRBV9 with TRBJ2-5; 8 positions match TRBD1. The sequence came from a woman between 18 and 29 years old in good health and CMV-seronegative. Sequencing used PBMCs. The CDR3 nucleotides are TGTGCCAGCAGCTCGCCCGGGACAGGAGAGACCCAGTACTTC. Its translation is CASSSPGTGETQYF.